These 31 T cell receptor beta chains came from one sample sequenced in a study of T-cell memory formation after mild COVID-19 (dated by TCRdb to the early 2020s). Libraries were built with 5' RACE. The instrument given in TCRdb is Illumina NovaSeq 6000. In TCRdb, the public reads were trimmed at Q25 with fastp and aligned with MiXCR, with productive beta chains retained. Each entry is one CDR3 protein sequence, shown with its most common DNA and genes. This sample gives approximately 110,000 distinct CDR3 sequences in total; approximately 22% of them show up just once. The ten largest make up about two fifths of the sample. The specimen sequenced was PBMCs or a T cell subset sorted from them (not recorded which). The receptor set was obtained from a man younger than 35 who had mild COVID-19 (a few samples of this study predate the infection). The sample titles of this study are shuffled in the database, so cell type and time point are left out; the donor was told from shared clones.

The chain employs TRBV11-2 and TRBJ2-1; 8 bases align to TRBD2. After removal of 4 bases from V and 6 bases from J, the junction contained 11 bases not matched to a gene. Germline V gene sequence: CDR1 SGHAT, CDR2 FQNNGV. The CDR3 has 16 amino acids. CDR3 loop: CASSSHTGLAGNEQFF. In DNA, the CDR3 is TGTGCCAGCAGCTCCCACACCGGACTAGCTGGCAATGAGCAGTTCTTC.

The V and J genes are TRBV12-3 or TRBV12-4 and TRBJ1-4; no reliable D call. The CDR3 consists of 14 residues. The V gene lost 6 bases and the J gene lost 5 bases, with 13 bases spanning the gap. The chain's CDR3 is CASSPRPQNEKLFF. The CDR3 DNA follows: TGTGCCAGCAGCCCCCGACCTCAGAATGAAAAACTGTTTTTT.

The gene calls are TRBV5-8 and TRBJ2-6; D gene unclear. In germline, CDR1 is SGHTS, CDR2 YDEGEE. Trimming took 4 bases from V and 0 from J, leaving 14 bases between them. This CDR3 spans 17 amino acids. For the CDR3, the DNA is TGTGCCAGCAGCCTCCCAGGCGATCCCTCTGGGGCCAACGTCCTGACTTTC. Translating it yields CASSLPGDPSGANVLTF.

CDR3 sequence (DNA): TGCAGTGCTAGAGCCGACAGGGATAGCAATCAGCCCCAGCATTTT. Its translation: CSARADRDSNQPQHF. The chain employs TRBV20-1 and TRBJ1-5, with TRBD1 identical over 7 bases. The CDR3 has 15 amino acids. The V gene end was trimmed by 1 base and the J gene end by 0 bases; junction bases not matched to a gene: 3. Germline V gives CDR1 DFQATT, CDR2 SNEGSKA (reference sequence).

This chain links TRBV7-2 with TRBJ1-1; tentatively, D is TRBD1 (5 bases). Germline CDR1 is SGHTA and CDR2 is FQGNSA. The V and J ends lost 2 bases and 1 base respectively, with 17 bases between them. The length of the CDR3 is 17 residues. CDR3 sequence: CASSLKAWGTANTEAFF. The CDR3 bases are TGTGCCAGCAGCTTAAAGGCCTGGGGGACCGCGAACACTGAAGCTTTCTTT.

This clonotype was counted only a few times. The V gene is TRBV29-1, the J gene TRBJ2-1, with TRBD2 matching 10 bases. The CDR3 is 14 amino acids. The germline gives CDR1 SQVTM, CDR2 ANQGSEA. The J segment lost 8 bases and the V segment lost 4 bases, leaving 8 bases of the junction unmatched. CDR3 coding DNA: TGCAGCGTTGCAAGCGGGGGGGGATTCGATGAGCAGTTCTTC. This translates into CSVASGGGFDEQFF.

V usage is TRBV7-7 and J usage is TRBJ2-7; the match to TRBD1 covers 8 bases. CDR3 size: 15 residues. V shed 1 base, J shed 5 bases, and the junction held 7 bases outside the gene matches. Germline CDR1 is SSHAT and CDR2 is FNYEAQ (reference sequence). The CDR3 coding sequence is TGTGCCAGCAGCTTAGATGGAGACAGGGGCGACGAGCAGTACTTC. Protein product: CASSLDGDRGDEQYF.

V gene TRBV6-5 combines with J gene TRBJ1-1; 8 nucleotides match TRBD1. The V gene end was trimmed by 4 bases and the J gene end by 4 bases; junction bases not matched to a gene: 2. The germline V gene has CDR1 MNHEY and CDR2 SVGAGI. The CDR3 covers 13 residues. The CDR3 reads CASSLTGVTEAFF. The DNA for the CDR3 is TGTGCCAGCAGTTTGACAGGGGTCACTGAAGCTTTCTTT.

This clonotype was recorded many times. The CDR3 DNA follows: TGTGCCAGCAGCAGCGGGGCCCGGACCTACAATGAGCAGTTCTTC. It codes for CASSSGARTYNEQFF. This chain uses TRBV11-2 with TRBJ2-1, with TRBD2 identical over 7 bases. CDR1 and CDR2 (germline): SGHAT, FQNNGV. This CDR3 is built from 15 residues. The V segment lost 5 bases and the J segment 2 bases; nucleotides outside the gene matches: 6.

This chain links TRBV10-2 with TRBJ2-7; D might be TRBD1 (6 bases). Trimming took off 3 bases at V and 2 bases at J, with 11 bases between the two ends. Germline assignment: CDR1 WSHSY and CDR2 SAAADI. The CDR3 has 14 residues. The CDR3 loop reads CASSDPDRTYEQYF. The CDR3 bases are TGCGCCAGCAGTGACCCGGACAGAACCTACGAGCAGTACTTC.

This clonotype has only a few counts. The V gene is TRBV19, the J gene TRBJ2-3, with TRBD1 as a possible D gene (6 bases). The CDR3 runs 13 residues. CDR1 is LNHDA and CDR2 is SQIVND in the germline V gene (reference sequence). With 6 bases removed from V and 6 bases from J, the gap between germline ends came to 13 bases. The CDR3 nucleotides are TGTGCCAGTAGCACGACAGGTGCGGATACGCAGTATTTT. Amino acids: CASSTTGADTQYF. The full variable domain, rest sourced from reference TRBV19 and TRBJ2-3, is DGGITQSPKYLFRKEGQNVTLSCEQNLNHDAMYWYRQDPGQGLRLIYYSQIVNDFQKGDIAEGYSVSREKKESFPLTVTSAQKNPTAFYLCASSTTGADTQYFGPGTRLTVL.

This clonotype was seen once. CDR3 DNA sequence: TGTGCCAGCAGCTTGACGGCTTACACAGATACGCAGTATTTT. Its translation: CASSLTAYTDTQYF. The V and J genes are TRBV6-6 and TRBJ2-3; D not certain. This CDR3 comprises 14 residues. Looked up from germline, CDR1 is MNHNY and CDR2 is SVGAGI (reference sequence). The V end was cut by 6 bases, the J end by 2 bases, with 12 bases between.

V is TRBV7-6 and J is TRBJ2-1; D gene uncertain. In germline, CDR1 is SGHVS, CDR2 FNYEAQ. V lost 5 bases and J 0 bases, leaving 11 bases between the germline ends. The CDR3 loop spans 15 amino acids. The CDR3, as DNA: TGTGCCAGCAGCCCCAGGAGTTTCTCCTACAATGAGCAGTTCTTC. Protein product: CASSPRSFSYNEQFF.

The sample holds a few counts of this clonotype. This chain links TRBV4-1 with TRBJ1-3; no firm D call. The CDR3 contains 14 residues. V lost 1 base to trimming and J lost 0 bases, with 4 bases between them. Germline V CDR1 and CDR2: MGHRA, YSYEKL. CDR3 DNA: TGCGCCAGCAGCCAAGGGTACTCTGGAAACACCATATATTTT. The encoded protein is CASSQGYSGNTIYF.

This chain joins TRBV7-3 and TRBJ2-1; TRBD1 or TRBD2 may be the D gene (5 bases each). Germline-derived CDR1 and CDR2 are SGHTA and FQGTGA. V dropped 5 bases and J dropped 0 bases, with 11 bases sitting between them. This CDR3 is built from 15 residues. CDR3 nucleotide sequence: TGTGCCAGCAGCCTGGGGACCTACTCCTACAATGAGCAGTTCTTC. Translation gives CASSLGTYSYNEQFF.

This clonotype has just a few counts. The chain carries TRBV7-9 and TRBJ2-2; D unresolved. Per germline, CDR1 SEHNR and CDR2 FQNEAQ (reference sequence). CDR3 length: 16 residues. Trimming took off 3 bases at V and 5 bases at J, with 16 bases between the two ends. The CDR3 here is CASSFFRPSVTGELFF. The CDR3 DNA follows: TGTGCCAGCAGCTTCTTTCGCCCCTCGGTTACCGGGGAGCTGTTTTTT.

This sequence joins TRBV6-6 and TRBJ1-1; TRBD1 matches 10 bases. The V and J ends lost 2 bases and 7 bases, in that order; junction bases with no gene match: 4. Germline V lookup: CDR1 MNHNY, CDR2 SVGAGI (reference sequence). The CDR3 loop spans 14 amino acids. The CDR3 reads CASSYDRGHDEAFF. The CDR3 DNA is TGTGCCAGCAGTTACGACAGGGGGCATGATGAAGCTTTCTTT.

This clonotype was recorded a few times. The chain uses TRBV12-3 or TRBV12-4 and TRBJ1-1; 9 positions agree with TRBD1. The CDR3 has 14 residues. Germline trimming cut 1 base from V and 10 bases from J; bases unmatched to any gene: 7. This CDR3 is CASSLGTGARGAFF. The CDR3 region has the DNA TGTGCCAGCAGTTTAGGGACAGGGGCCCGGGGAGCTTTCTTT.

This clonotype was found a few times. The chain joins TRBV20-1 to TRBJ1-1; TRBD1 might be the D (5 bases). CDR3 length: 13 amino acids. Trimming removed 0 bases at V and 5 bases at J, with 10 bases between. CDR1 is DFQATT, CDR2 SNEGSKA, per germline (reference sequence). The CDR3 loop is CSARDYQGTEAFF. For the CDR3, the DNA is TGCAGTGCTAGAGATTATCAGGGAACTGAAGCTTTCTTT.

The rearrangement uses TRBV7-9 and TRBJ2-2, with 9 nucleotides matching TRBD2. CDR1 is SEHNR, CDR2 FQNEAQ, per germline (reference sequence). The CDR3 loop spans 13 amino acids. The trim removed 6 bases at V and 6 bases at J, leaving 2 bases unmatched. The CDR3 loop reads CASSQREAGELFF. In DNA, the CDR3 is TGTGCCAGCAGTCAGCGGGAGGCCGGGGAGCTGTTTTTT. Based on the CDR3 plus reference TRBV7-9 and TRBJ2-2, the full variable domain is DTGVSQNPRHKITKRGQNVTFRCDPISEHNRLYWYRQTLGQGPEFLTYFQNEAQLEKSRLLSDRFSAERPKGSFSTLEIQRTEQGDSAMYLCASSQREAGELFFGEGSRLTVL.

This clonotype was detected ten times or more. This rearrangement joins TRBV6-2 or TRBV6-3 to TRBJ2-7; 7 bases are shared with TRBD1. After removal of 4 bases from V and 6 bases from J, the junction contained 15 bases not matched to a gene. Germline V gene sequence: CDR1 MNHEY, CDR2 SVGEGT. The CDR3 has 16 amino acids. The CDR3 here is CASSFPTRQGGIEQYF. The DNA of the CDR3 is TGTGCCAGCAGTTTTCCCACCAGACAGGGCGGCATCGAGCAGTACTTC.

The genes are TRBV4-1 and TRBJ1-6; D is unresolved. CDR1 is MGHRA, CDR2 YSYEKL, per germline. V was cut by 1 base and J by 9 bases, with 10 bases left in between. This CDR3 has 14 residues. The CDR3 coding sequence is TGCGCCAGCAGCCAAGCGGGCCTCATTTCACCCCTCCACTTT. Its protein is CASSQAGLISPLHF.

The chain recombines TRBV3-1 with TRBJ1-4, with D possibly matching TRBD1 (6 bases). CDR3 size: 15 residues. CDR1 and CDR2 (germline): LGHDT, YNNKEL (reference sequence). Trimming took 1 base from V and 6 from J, leaving 12 bases between them. In DNA, the CDR3 is TGTGCCAGCAGCCAAGGCAGGGGATGGGATGAAAAACTGTTTTTT. Its translation is CASSQGRGWDEKLFF.

The J gene is TRBJ1-5, the V gene TRBV2; D gene ambiguous. The CDR3 has 14 amino acids. Per germline, CDR1 SNHLY and CDR2 FYNNEI. Deletions cut 0 bases from V and 8 bases from J, with 11 bases between. The chain's CDR3 is CASSEAPGRKPQHF. Here the CDR3 DNA reads TGTGCCAGCAGTGAAGCTCCTGGGCGAAAGCCCCAGCATTTT.

This clonotype has a single count. The V and J genes are TRBV6-5 and TRBJ1-5; no firm D call. V was shortened by 0 bases and J by 7 bases, with 7 bases between the two germline ends. The CDR3 spans 13 residues. Germline values: CDR1 MNHEY, CDR2 SVGAGI. CDR3 nucleotide sequence: TGTGCCAGCAGTTACTCGAGACTCCAGCCCCAGCATTTT. Protein sequence: CASSYSRLQPQHF.

The count of this clonotype is one. V and J are TRBV18 and TRBJ2-3; D call uncertain. This CDR3 has 15 residues. CDR1 is KGHSH and CDR2 is LQKENI in the germline V gene. The V and J ends lost 0 bases and 0 bases respectively, with 7 bases between them. CDR3 region: CASSPPSRSTDTQYF. The CDR3 DNA reads as TGTGCCAGCTCACCACCGTCCAGGAGCACAGATACGCAGTATTTT.

The V and J genes are TRBV5-6 and TRBJ2-1; D not certain. The CDR3 totals 12 residues. The germline CDR1 and CDR2 sequences are SGHDT and YYEEEE. V lost 4 bases and J lost 10, with 12 bases in between. The CDR3 DNA sequence: TGTGCCAGCAGCCGAGGTCTGGGCGAGCAGTTCTTC. The encoded protein is CASSRGLGEQFF.

This clonotype was found once. V usage is TRBV30 and J usage is TRBJ2-2, with a tentative D call TRBD2 (5 bases). Germline loops: CDR1 GTSNPN, CDR2 SVGIG (reference sequence). The CDR3 contains 14 residues. Trimming left V 2 bases short and J 4 bases short, with 11 bases between. CDR3 bases: TGTGCCTGGAGTTTCCTGGGAGTCACCGGGGAGCTGTTTTTT. Its translation: CAWSFLGVTGELFF.

The chain has TRBV7-9 and TRBJ2-2, with D hard to call. This CDR3 region has 11 residues. Trimming pared 7 bases from V and 4 bases from J, leaving 4 bases between. The germline V gene has CDR1 SEHNR and CDR2 FQNEAQ (reference sequence). The CDR3 is CASTFTGELFF. DNA of the CDR3: TGTGCCAGCACTTTCACCGGGGAGCTGTTTTTT.

This clonotype was observed a handful of times. This chain links TRBV7-9 with TRBJ1-1, with D perhaps TRBD1 (6 bases). Germline CDR1 is SEHNR and CDR2 is FQNEAQ (reference sequence). The CDR3 is 14 amino acids. The V end lost 7 bases, the J end lost 1 base, and 13 bases lay between the germline ends. CDR3 sequence reads: CASTGRRGNTEAFF. DNA for the CDR3: TGTGCCAGCACCGGTCGCAGGGGGAACACTGAAGCTTTCTTT.

V and J are TRBV4-1 and TRBJ1-4; D remains ambiguous. The CDR3 sequence is 16 residues long. The V gene's germline CDR1 is MGHRA and CDR2 YSYEKL. Trimming pared 4 bases from V and 7 bases from J, leaving 19 bases between. As DNA, the CDR3 is TGCGCCAGCAGCCCCACGCTTGTCGGGGTGGGTGAAAAACTGTTTTTT. Its protein is CASSPTLVGVGEKLFF.